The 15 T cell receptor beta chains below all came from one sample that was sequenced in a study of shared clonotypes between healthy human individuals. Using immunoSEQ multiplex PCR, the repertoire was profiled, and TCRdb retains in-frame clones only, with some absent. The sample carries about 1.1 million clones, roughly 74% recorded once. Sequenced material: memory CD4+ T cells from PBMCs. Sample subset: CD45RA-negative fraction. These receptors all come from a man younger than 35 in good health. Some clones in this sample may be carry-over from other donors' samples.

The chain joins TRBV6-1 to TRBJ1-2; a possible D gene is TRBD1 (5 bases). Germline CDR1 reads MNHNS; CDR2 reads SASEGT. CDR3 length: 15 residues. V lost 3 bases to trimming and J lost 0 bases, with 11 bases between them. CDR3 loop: CASSDGARTNYGYTF. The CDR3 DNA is TGTGCCAGCAGTGATGGGGCCCGAACTAACTATGGCTACACCTTC.

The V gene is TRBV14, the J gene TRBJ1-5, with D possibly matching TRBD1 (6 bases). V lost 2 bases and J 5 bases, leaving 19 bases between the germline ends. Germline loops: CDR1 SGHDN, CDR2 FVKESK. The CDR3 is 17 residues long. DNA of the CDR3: TGTGCCAGCAGCCAACGAGGGTTACAGGGTTTCGATCAGCCCCAGCATTTT. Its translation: CASSQRGLQGFDQPQHF. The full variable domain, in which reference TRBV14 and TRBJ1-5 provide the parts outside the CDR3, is EAGVTQFPSHSVIEKGQTVTLRCDPISGHDNLYWYRRVMGKEIKFLLHFVKESKQDESGMPNNRFLAERTGGTYSTLKVQPAELEDSGVYFCASSQRGLQGFDQPQHFGDGTRLSIL.

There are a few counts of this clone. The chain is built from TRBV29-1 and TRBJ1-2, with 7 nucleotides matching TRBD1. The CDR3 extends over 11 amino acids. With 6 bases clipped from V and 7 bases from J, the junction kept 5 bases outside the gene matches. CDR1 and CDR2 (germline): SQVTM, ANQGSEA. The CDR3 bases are TGCAGCGTGGAGGGGGCCGTTGGCTACACCTTC. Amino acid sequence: CSVEGAVGYTF.

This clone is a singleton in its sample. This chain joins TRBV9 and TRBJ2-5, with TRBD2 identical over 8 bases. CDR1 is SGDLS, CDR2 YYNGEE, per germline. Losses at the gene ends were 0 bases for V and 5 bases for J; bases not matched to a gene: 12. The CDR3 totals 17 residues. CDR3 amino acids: CASSVGSSGEPAETQYF. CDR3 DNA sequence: TGTGCCAGCAGCGTAGGGAGTAGCGGGGAACCGGCGGAGACCCAGTACTTC.

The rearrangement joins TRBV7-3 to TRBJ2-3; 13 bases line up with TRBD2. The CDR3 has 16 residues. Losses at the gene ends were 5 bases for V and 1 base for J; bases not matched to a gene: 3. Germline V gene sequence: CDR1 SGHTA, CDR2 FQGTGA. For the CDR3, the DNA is TGTGCCAGCAGCCTCGGGACTAGCGGGGGCACAGATACGCAGTATTTT. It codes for CASSLGTSGGTDTQYF.

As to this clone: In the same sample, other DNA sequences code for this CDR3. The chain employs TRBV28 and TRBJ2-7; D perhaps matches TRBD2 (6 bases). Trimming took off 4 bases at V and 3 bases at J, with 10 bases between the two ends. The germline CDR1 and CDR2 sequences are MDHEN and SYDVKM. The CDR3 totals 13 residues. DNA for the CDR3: TGTGCCAGCAGTTCGGCGGGGATCTACGAGCAGTACTTC. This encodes CASSSAGIYEQYF.

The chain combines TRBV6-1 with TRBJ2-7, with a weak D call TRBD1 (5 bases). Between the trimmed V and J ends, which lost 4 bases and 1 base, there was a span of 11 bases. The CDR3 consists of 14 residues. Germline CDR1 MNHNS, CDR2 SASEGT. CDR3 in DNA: TGTGCCAGCAGTGGAAGAACAGGATCCTACGAGCAGTACTTC. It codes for CASSGRTGSYEQYF.

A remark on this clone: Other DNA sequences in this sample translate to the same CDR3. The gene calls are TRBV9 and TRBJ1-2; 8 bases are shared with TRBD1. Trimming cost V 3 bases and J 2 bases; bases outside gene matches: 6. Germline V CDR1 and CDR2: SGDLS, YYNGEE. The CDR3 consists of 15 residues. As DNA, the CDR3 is TGTGCCAGCAGCGCTCAGACAGGGGCCAACTATGGCTACACCTTC. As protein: CASSAQTGANYGYTF.

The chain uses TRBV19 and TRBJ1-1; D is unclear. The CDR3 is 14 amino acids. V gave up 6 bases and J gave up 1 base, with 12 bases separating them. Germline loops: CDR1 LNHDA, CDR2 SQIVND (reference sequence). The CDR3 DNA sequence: TGTGCCAGTAGACTCCAGTGGGGGAACACTGAAGCTTTCTTT. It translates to CASRLQWGNTEAFF.

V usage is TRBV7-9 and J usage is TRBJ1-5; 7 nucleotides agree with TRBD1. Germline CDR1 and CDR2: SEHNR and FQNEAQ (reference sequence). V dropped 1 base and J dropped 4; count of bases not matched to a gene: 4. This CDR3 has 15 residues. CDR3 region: CASSLGDRGNQPQHF. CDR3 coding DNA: TGTGCCAGCAGCTTAGGGGACAGAGGGAATCAGCCCCAGCATTTT.

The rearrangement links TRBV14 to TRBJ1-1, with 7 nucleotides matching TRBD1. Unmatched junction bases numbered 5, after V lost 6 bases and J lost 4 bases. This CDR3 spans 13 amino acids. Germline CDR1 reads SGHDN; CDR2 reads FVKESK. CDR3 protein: CASSPRGGTEAFF. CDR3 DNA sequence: TGTGCCAGCAGTCCCAGGGGGGGCACTGAAGCTTTCTTT.

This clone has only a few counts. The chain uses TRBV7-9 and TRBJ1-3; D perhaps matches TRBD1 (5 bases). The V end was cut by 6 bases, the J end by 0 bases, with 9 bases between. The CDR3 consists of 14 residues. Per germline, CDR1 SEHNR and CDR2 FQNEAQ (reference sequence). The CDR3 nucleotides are TGTGCCAGCAGGGGACTTTTCTCTGGAAACACCATATATTTT. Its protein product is CASRGLFSGNTIYF. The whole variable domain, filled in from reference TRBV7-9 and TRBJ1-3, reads DTGVSQNPRHKITKRGQNVTFRCDPISEHNRLYWYRQTLGQGPEFLTYFQNEAQLEKSRLLSDRFSAERPKGSFSTLEIQRTEQGDSAMYLCASRGLFSGNTIYFGEGSWLTVV.

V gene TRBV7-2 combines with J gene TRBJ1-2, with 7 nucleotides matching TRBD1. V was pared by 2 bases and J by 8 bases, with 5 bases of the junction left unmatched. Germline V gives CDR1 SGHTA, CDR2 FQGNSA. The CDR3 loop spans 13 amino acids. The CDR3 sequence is CASSLTGVKGYTF. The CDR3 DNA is TGTGCCAGCAGCTTAACAGGGGTGAAGGGCTACACCTTC.

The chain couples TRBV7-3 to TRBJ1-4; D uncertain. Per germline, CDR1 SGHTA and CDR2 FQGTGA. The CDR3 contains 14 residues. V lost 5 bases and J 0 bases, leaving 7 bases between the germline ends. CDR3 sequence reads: CASSNSATNEKLFF. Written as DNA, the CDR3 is TGTGCCAGCAGCAACAGCGCAACTAATGAAAAACTGTTTTTT.

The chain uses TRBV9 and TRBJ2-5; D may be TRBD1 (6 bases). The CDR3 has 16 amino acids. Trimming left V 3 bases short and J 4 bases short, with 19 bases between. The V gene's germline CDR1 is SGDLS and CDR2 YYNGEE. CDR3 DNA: TGTGCCAGCAGCGACGACCCGGGACACCGAGGAGAGACCCAGTACTTC. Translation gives CASSDDPGHRGETQYF.